The rows below give T cell receptor beta chains drawn from one sample of a study of T cell changes during pregnancy in multiple sclerosis. Some clones are missing from TCRdb's copy, which holds only in-frame ones; the method was immunoSEQ multiplex PCR. The table lists approximately 89,000 clones, around 94% of them singletons. This material consisted of peripheral blood, taken in the third trimester of pregnancy. The receptors shown here come from a female donor with multiple sclerosis, enrolled in a pregnancy study. Both conserved end residues are part of each CDR3. The D gene is left open where the match is weak. Expanded clones are given a class, and other clones once, few, many or no size at all.

size | J | D | V | DNA | CDR3
. | TRBJ1-2 | . | TRBV18 | TGTGCCAGCTCACCAGATAGCACTAACTATGGCTACACCTTC | CASSPDSTNYGYTF
. | TRBJ2-7 | TRBD1 | TRBV25-1 | TGTGCCAGCAGTGAATTATACTTGGGGGACAGGTGCTACGAGCAGTACTTC | CASSELYLGDRCYEQYF
. | TRBJ2-3 | . | TRBV6-1 | TGTGCCAGCGGCAGGATAGATACGCAGTATTTT | CASGRIDTQYF
once | TRBJ2-1 | . | TRBV7-2 | TGTGCCAGCACTCATGGGGCTAGGGGAGGCAATGAGCAGTTCTTC | CASTHGARGGNEQFF
. | TRBJ1-1 | . | TRBV27 | TGTGCCAGCAGTTTATTCGGGGGGAACACTGAAGCTTTCTTT | CASSLFGGNTEAFF
. | TRBJ2-1 | TRBD2 | TRBV9 | TGTGCCAGCATGAGCGGGAGGGCCGGTGAGCAGTTCTTC | CASMSGRAGEQFF
. | TRBJ1-1 | . | TRBV2 | TGTGCCAGCAATTTGGGCAGGGTCACTGAAGCTTTCTTT | CASNLGRVTEAFF
. | TRBJ2-2 | TRBD1 | TRBV6-5 | TGTGCCAGCACCGGACAGGGGAACACCGGGGAGCTGTTTTTT | CASTGQGNTGELFF
once | TRBJ1-3 | . | TRBV7-2 | TGTGCCAGCAGCTTAATCTCTAGCGGAAACACCATATATTTT | CASSLISSGNTIYF
. | TRBJ2-3 | TRBD2 | TRBV7-9 | TGTGCCACCCTAGCGGGAGGGTCTACAGATACGCAGTATTTT | CATLAGGSTDTQYF
. | TRBJ1-3 | . | TRBV4-1 | TGCGCCAGCAGCCAAGCTTTTGAGACTTATGGAAACACCATATATTTT | CASSQAFETYGNTIYF
. | TRBJ2-3 | . | TRBV7-2 | TGTGCCAGCAGCCAATACACTAGCTCAGATACGCAGTATTTT | CASSQYTSSDTQYF
once | TRBJ1-5 | TRBD1 | TRBV6-1 | TGTGCCAGCAGTGTACTTCCGGGACAGGGCAATCAGCCCCAGCATTTT | CASSVLPGQGNQPQHF
. | TRBJ1-1 | . | TRBV9 | TGTGCCAGCAGCGTAGAAACGGACACTGAAGCTTTCTTT | CASSVETDTEAFF
. | TRBJ1-1 | . | TRBV4-2 | TGTGCCAGCAGCCAAGATGGGGGAGGGATGAACACTGAAGCTTTCTTT | CASSQDGGGMNTEAFF
. | TRBJ1-1 | TRBD1 | TRBV5-8 | TGTGCCAACATAATCGGGACAGCAAACACTGAAGCTTTCTTT | CANIIGTANTEAFF
. | TRBJ1-2 | TRBD1 | TRBV19 | TGTGCCAGTAGTATAACAGGGGCGACTACTAACTATGGCTACACCTTC | CASSITGATTNYGYTF
. | TRBJ2-5 | TRBD2 | TRBV28 | TGTGCCAGCAGTTATCTCGGACTAGTTGGAGAGACCCAGTACTTC | CASSYLGLVGETQYF
. | TRBJ2-1 | . | TRBV19 | TGTGCCAGTACCATAGGGGCGGCGGAGTACAATGAGCAGTTCTTC | CASTIGAAEYNEQFF
. | TRBJ1-5 | . | TRBV6-1 | TGTGCCAGCATGGCGGGGCTGAGCCTTGGGACCCAGCATTTT | CASMAGLSLGTQHF
. | TRBJ2-2 | . | TRBV27 | TGTGCCAGCAGTCCCAGGGCCGGGGAGCTGTTTTTT | CASSPRAGELFF
. | TRBJ2-5 | TRBD2 | TRBV18 | TGTGCCAGCTCACCGTGGGACTACCATAACCAAGAGACCCAGTACTTC | CASSPWDYHNQETQYF
. | TRBJ2-7 | . | TRBV27 | TGTGCCAGCAGTTTAATTCTCCCGGCAGGGGTATACGAGCAGTACTTC | CASSLILPAGVYEQYF
. | TRBJ2-1 | . | TRBV30 | TGTGCCTGGATTAACGACGGGGATGAGCAGTTCTTC | CAWINDGDEQFF
. | TRBJ2-1 | . | TRBV28 | TGTGCCAGCAGTTCCATACGGGTGGTTAGCTCATACAATGAGCAGTTCTTC | CASSSIRVVSSYNEQFF
. | TRBJ1-1 | . | TRBV19 | TGTGCCGCGTCCGATATTGAGGGAGATTGGGCTGAAGCTTTCTTT | CAASDIEGDWAEAFF
. | TRBJ2-1 | TRBD2 | TRBV9 | TGTGCCAGCAGCTCGCCTCTGAGGGGCGGGAGTCCCTACAATGAGCAGTTCTTC | CASSSPLRGGSPYNEQFF
once | TRBJ2-5 | TRBD2 | TRBV11-2 | TGTGCCAGCAGCTTTATAGCGGGAGACGAGACCCAGTACTTC | CASSFIAGDETQYF
once | TRBJ1-3 | . | TRBV5-1 | TGCGCCAGCAGCTTGGCGCCGGAGGGAAACACCATATATTTT | CASSLAPEGNTIYF
. | TRBJ2-1 | TRBD2 | TRBV10-3 | TGTGCCATCAGTGAGTCGGACGGGGCGGGAGGTTACAATGAGCAGTTCTTC | CAISESDGAGGYNEQFF
. | TRBJ1-2 | . | TRBV9 | TGTGCCAGCAGCGTAGATCGGAGTAACTATGGCTACACCTTC | CASSVDRSNYGYTF
. | TRBJ2-6 | . | TRBV11-1 | TGTGCCAGCAGCTTCGTCGTGAGCGTCCTGACTTTC | CASSFVVSVLTF
. | TRBJ2-7 | . | TRBV9 | TGTGCCAGCCCTCATCCAGGACACAGGTTAGGGGTTGGCGAGCAGTACTTC | CASPHPGHRLGVGEQYF
. | TRBJ1-5 | TRBD1 | TRBV23-1 | TGCGCCAGTAGCGGTGGGCAGGGGGACCCTCAGCCCCAGCATTTT | CASSGGQGDPQPQHF
. | TRBJ2-7 | . | TRBV28 | TGTGCCAGCAGACCCGGGAAGATCGAGCAGTACTTC | CASRPGKIEQYF
once | TRBJ2-7 | . | TRBV19 | TGTGCCAGTAGCTTGGACAGCTTATCCTACGAGCAGTACTTC | CASSLDSLSYEQYF
. | TRBJ1-3 | . | TRBV2 | TGTGCCAGCAGTGAAGTAGGGGTAATTGGAAACACCATATATTTT | CASSEVGVIGNTIYF
. | TRBJ2-5 | TRBD1 | TRBV5-1 | TGCGCCAGCAGCTTGGAGGGGGCAGGGCAAGAGACCCAGTACTTC | CASSLEGAGQETQYF
. | TRBJ2-5 | . | TRBV25-1 | TGTGCCAGCAGCGGAGTTAAAGAGACCCAGTACTTC | CASSGVKETQYF
. | TRBJ1-3 | TRBD1 | TRBV9 | TGTGCCAGCAGCCCAGGGGGAGCTGGAAACACCATATATTTT | CASSPGGAGNTIYF
. | TRBJ2-5 | TRBD1 | TRBV29-1 | TGCAGCGTCCCATGGACAGGGAACCAAGAGACCCAGTACTTC | CSVPWTGNQETQYF
. | TRBJ2-3 | TRBD2 | TRBV25-1 | TGTGCCAGCAGCCTAGCGGGAACAGGGACAGATACGCAGTATTTT | CASSLAGTGTDTQYF
once | TRBJ2-3 | TRBD1 | TRBV2 | TGTGCCAGCAGTGATGAACAGGGGGTAAGAACAGATACGCAGTATTTT | CASSDEQGVRTDTQYF
. | TRBJ1-2 | . | TRBV18 | TGTGCCAGCTCACCACTTCCAGGGGAAGCAATAGGCGGCTACACCTTC | CASSPLPGEAIGGYTF
. | TRBJ1-5 | . | TRBV7-6 | TGTGCCAGCAGCGCCGCGGGGGCGAGGAGTCAGCCCCAGCATTTT | CASSAAGARSQPQHF
. | TRBJ2-2 | . | TRBV19 | TGTGCCAGTAGTCGGGCGGGGTCGAACACCGGGGAGCTGTTTTTT | CASSRAGSNTGELFF
. | TRBJ2-3 | TRBD2 | TRBV7-2 | TGTGCCAGCAGCTCCCAACTAGCGGGGGCTTTCTGGAAGCAGTATTTT | CASSSQLAGAFWKQYF
once | TRBJ1-5 | TRBD1 | TRBV7-2 | TGTGCCAGCAGCTTAGGATCAGGGGGCAGCCAGCCCCAGCATTTT | CASSLGSGGSQPQHF
. | TRBJ2-7 | . | TRBV6-5 | TGTGCCAGCAGCCACGGGGGGCCTGGGTCCTACGAGCAGTACTTC | CASSHGGPGSYEQYF
few | TRBJ2-4 | TRBD2 | TRBV19 | TGTGCCAGTAGTATCCGGGGGGGCAATCAGTACTTC | CASSIRGGNQYF
once | TRBJ2-7 | TRBD1 | TRBV19 | TGTGCCAGTAGTTTCGGACAGGGAGGCGAGCAGTACTTC | CASSFGQGGEQYF
. | TRBJ2-7 | TRBD1 | TRBV6-1 | TGTGCCAGCAGTACCGGGACAGGGGCGTACCACGAGCAGTACTTC | CASSTGTGAYHEQYF
. | TRBJ1-1 | . | TRBV6-5 | TGTGCAGCTAGCTCGTGGGCTGAAGCTTTCTTT | CAASSWAEAFF
. | TRBJ1-1 | TRBD1 | TRBV7-7 | TGTGCCAGCAGTCATCGGACAGGAGAAGCCTCGAACACTGAAGCTTTCTTT | CASSHRTGEASNTEAFF
. | TRBJ2-7 | . | TRBV30 | TGTGCCTGGGCTGACAGTTACGAGCAGTACTTC | CAWADSYEQYF
. | TRBJ1-2 | . | TRBV11-3 | TGTGCCAGCAGCTTAGAGCCGGTGTTTTGTGGCTACACCTTC | CASSLEPVFCGYTF
. | TRBJ2-7 | TRBD1 | TRBV5-1 | TGCGCCAGCAGCTTGGACAGGGGTGCGTACGAGCAGTACTTC | CASSLDRGAYEQYF
. | TRBJ2-7 | . | TRBV7-9 | TGTGCCAGCAGCTTACGGGAGTGGGGCGAGCAGTACTTC | CASSLREWGEQYF
. | TRBJ1-1 | . | TRBV21-1 | TGTGCCAGCAGTCGGACAGGCCAAGGGGAAGCTTTCTTT | CASSRTGQGEAFF